A single sample is the source of the 9 T cell receptor beta chains below, sequenced in a study of blood T cells in healthy people across ages. Together with a sample-barcoded 5' primer, a J-beta primer mix was included in a second PCR lasting roughly 6 to 12 cycles. TCRdb re-called the 5' RACE reads through MiXCR, storing one row per CDR3 protein. The table records around 520,000 distinct CDR3 sequences, about 27% of them present only once. These same records also appear under a second study, on T cells of mothers and their children.

The sequenced sample consisted of blood. The receptor source for this set is a boy aged 2 to 9 in good health.

The chain recombines TRBV10-2 with TRBJ1-2, with D maybe TRBD1 (5 bases). Germline CDR1 WSHSY, CDR2 SAAADI. The CDR3 length is 13 residues. V dropped 0 bases and J dropped 7 bases, with 9 bases sitting between them. CDR3 DNA: TGCGCCAGCAGTGAGTCTAAGAGGGGTGGCTACACCTTC. It yields the protein CASSESKRGGYTF.

At least ten counts were recorded for this clonotype. The genes are TRBV5-5 and TRBJ2-4; TRBD1 matches at 9 bases. Trimming took 2 bases from V and 9 from J; bases not matched to a gene: 3. The germline CDR1 and CDR2 sequences are SGHKS and YYEKEE (reference sequence). The CDR3 consists of 13 residues. The CDR3: CASSFPQGAIQYF. The CDR3 DNA is TGTGCCAGCAGCTTTCCACAGGGGGCCATTCAGTACTTC.

This clonotype was seen a handful of times. A read error may account for a junction end that differs from germline. This chain links TRBV29-1 with TRBJ1-1; D unclear. The germline CDR1 and CDR2 sequences are SQVTM and ANQGSEA. CDR3 length equals 12 residues. The CDR3 is CSVATSNTEAFF. The CDR3 bases are TGCAGCGTCGCGACCTCTAACACAGAAGCTTTCTTT.

Regarding this clonotype: Its ends do not fully match the called genes, so a read error is possible. This rearrangement joins TRBV13 to TRBJ2-3; the D is unclear. The CDR3 totals 13 residues. Germline CDR1 reads PRHDT; CDR2 reads FYEKMQ (reference sequence). Written as DNA, the CDR3 is TGTGCCAGAAGCTTAGGTGGGACAGATACGCAGTATTTT. It codes for CARSLGGTDTQYF.

The chain uses TRBV9 and TRBJ2-2; D unclear. V lost 2 bases to trimming and J lost 4 bases, with 6 bases between them. The CDR3 has 13 residues. Germline loops: CDR1 SGDLS, CDR2 YYNGEE. The CDR3 loop reads CASSVRSTGELFF. CDR3 DNA sequence: TGTGCCAGCAGCGTGCGGAGCACCGGGGAGCTGTTTTTT.

This clonotype was observed a handful of times. The chain has TRBV27 and TRBJ2-5; D is ambiguous. V lost 5 bases and J lost 3, with 10 bases in between. Looked up from germline, CDR1 is MNHEY and CDR2 is SMNVEV (reference sequence). The CDR3 consists of 13 residues. The CDR3 sequence is CASSPAWKETQYF. The CDR3, as DNA: TGTGCCAGCAGTCCAGCTTGGAAAGAGACCCAGTACTTC.

This clonotype has only a few counts. The chain uses TRBV18 and TRBJ1-2, with D perhaps TRBD1 (6 bases). V gave up 4 bases and J gave up 3 bases, with 9 bases separating them. The CDR3 is made up of 13 amino acids. In germline, CDR1 is KGHSH, CDR2 LQKENI. CDR3 amino acids: CASSLGTYYGYTF. The CDR3 region has the DNA TGTGCCAGCTCACTTGGGACATACTATGGCTACACCTTC.

This clonotype has a count of ten or more. In DNA form, the CDR3 reads TGTGCCAGCAGCCTCGGAACTAATGAAAAACTGTTTTTT. Its protein product is CASSLGTNEKLFF. The chain employs TRBV11-2 and TRBJ1-4; D unresolved. CDR3 length: 13 amino acids. V gave up 5 bases and J gave up 1 base, with 5 bases separating them. Looked up from germline, CDR1 is SGHAT and CDR2 is FQNNGV.

This clonotype was detected many times. V gene TRBV9 combines with J gene TRBJ2-3, with 8 bases that match TRBD2. The J segment lost 5 bases and the V segment lost 0 bases, leaving 8 bases of the junction unmatched. CDR1 is SGDLS and CDR2 is YYNGEE in the germline V gene. The CDR3 sequence is 16 residues long. This CDR3 reads CASSVEPGGARDTQYF. The CDR3, as DNA: TGTGCCAGCAGCGTAGAGCCCGGGGGGGCAAGAGATACGCAGTATTTT.